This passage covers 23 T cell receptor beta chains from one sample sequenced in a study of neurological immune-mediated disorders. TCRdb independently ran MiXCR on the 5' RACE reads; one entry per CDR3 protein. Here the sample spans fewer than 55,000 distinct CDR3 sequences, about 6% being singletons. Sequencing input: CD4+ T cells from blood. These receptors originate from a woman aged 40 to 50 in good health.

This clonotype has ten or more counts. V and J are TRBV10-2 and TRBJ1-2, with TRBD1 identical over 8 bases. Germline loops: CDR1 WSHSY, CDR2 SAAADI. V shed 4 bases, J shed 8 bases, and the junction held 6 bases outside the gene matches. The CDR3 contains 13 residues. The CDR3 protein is CASSVQGARGYTF. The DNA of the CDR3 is TGCGCCAGCAGTGTTCAGGGGGCGAGAGGCTACACCTTC.

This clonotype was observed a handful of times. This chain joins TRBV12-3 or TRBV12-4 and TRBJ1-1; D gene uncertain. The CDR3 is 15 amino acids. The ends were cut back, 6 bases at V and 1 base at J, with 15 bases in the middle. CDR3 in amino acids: CASRFGMFRNTEAFF. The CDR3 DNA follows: TGTGCCAGCAGGTTCGGGATGTTTCGGAACACTGAAGCTTTCTTT.

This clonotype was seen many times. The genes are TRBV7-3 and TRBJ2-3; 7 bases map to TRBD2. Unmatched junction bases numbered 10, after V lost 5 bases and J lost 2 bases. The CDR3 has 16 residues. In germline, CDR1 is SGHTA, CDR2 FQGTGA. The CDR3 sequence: CASSHTSSGFTDTQYF. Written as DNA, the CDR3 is TGTGCCAGCAGCCACACGTCTAGCGGCTTCACAGATACGCAGTATTTT.

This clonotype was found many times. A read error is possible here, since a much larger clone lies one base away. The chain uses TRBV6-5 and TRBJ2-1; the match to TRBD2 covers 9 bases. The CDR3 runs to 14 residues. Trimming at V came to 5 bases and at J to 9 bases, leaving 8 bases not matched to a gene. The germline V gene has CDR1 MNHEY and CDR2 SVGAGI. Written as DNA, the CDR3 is TGTGCCAGCAGTCCAATAGCGGGAGAGGGTGAGCAGTTCTTC. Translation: CASSPIAGEGEQFF.

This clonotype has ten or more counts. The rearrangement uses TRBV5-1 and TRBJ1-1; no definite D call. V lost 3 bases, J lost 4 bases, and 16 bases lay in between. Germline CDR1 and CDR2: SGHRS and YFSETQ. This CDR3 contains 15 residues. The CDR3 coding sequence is TGCGCCAGCAGCTCCGACCTTTTATTAGGCACTGAAGCTTTCTTT. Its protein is CASSSDLLLGTEAFF.

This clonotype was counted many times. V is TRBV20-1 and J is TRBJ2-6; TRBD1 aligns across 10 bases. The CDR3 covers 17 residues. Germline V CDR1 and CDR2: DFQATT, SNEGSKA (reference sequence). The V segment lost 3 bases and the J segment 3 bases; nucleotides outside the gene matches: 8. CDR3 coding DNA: TGCAGTGCTAGCCCGGGACAGGGGAGAGGTGGGGCCAACGTCCTGACTTTC. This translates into CSASPGQGRGGANVLTF.

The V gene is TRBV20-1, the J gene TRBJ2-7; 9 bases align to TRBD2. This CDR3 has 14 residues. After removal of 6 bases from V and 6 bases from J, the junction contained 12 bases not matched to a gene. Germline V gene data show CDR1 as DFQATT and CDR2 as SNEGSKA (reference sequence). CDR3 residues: CSARPIAGAIEQYF. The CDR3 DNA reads TGCAGTGCCAGACCCATAGCGGGAGCAATCGAGCAGTACTTC.

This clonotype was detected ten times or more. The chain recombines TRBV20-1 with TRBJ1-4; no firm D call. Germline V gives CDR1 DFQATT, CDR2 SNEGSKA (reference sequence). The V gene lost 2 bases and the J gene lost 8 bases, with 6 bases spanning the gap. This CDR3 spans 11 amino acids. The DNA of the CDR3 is TGCAGTGCTAGATCGTTAGAAAAACTGTTTTTT. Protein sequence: CSARSLEKLFF.

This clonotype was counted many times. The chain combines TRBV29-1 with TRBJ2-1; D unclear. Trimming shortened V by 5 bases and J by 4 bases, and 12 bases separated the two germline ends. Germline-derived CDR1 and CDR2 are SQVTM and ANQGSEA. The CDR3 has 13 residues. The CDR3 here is CSVLPSLYNEQFF. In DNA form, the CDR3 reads TGCAGCGTTCTCCCAAGCCTTTACAATGAGCAGTTCTTC.

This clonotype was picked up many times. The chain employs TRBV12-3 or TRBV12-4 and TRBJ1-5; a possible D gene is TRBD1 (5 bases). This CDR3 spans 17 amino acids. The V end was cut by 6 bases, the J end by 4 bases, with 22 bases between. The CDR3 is CASRPEDSPALNQPQHF. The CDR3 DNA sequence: TGTGCCAGCAGACCCGAAGACAGCCCTGCCCTTAATCAGCCCCAGCATTTT.

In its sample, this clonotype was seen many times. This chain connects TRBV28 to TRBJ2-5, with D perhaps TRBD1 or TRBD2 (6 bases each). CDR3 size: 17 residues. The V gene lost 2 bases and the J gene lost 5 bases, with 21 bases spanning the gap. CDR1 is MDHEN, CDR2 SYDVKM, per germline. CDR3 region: CASSLRGTARGGETQYF. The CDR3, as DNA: TGTGCCAGCAGTTTAAGGGGGACGGCGCGGGGCGGTGAGACCCAGTACTTC.

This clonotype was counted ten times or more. The CDR3 DNA is TGCGCCAGCAGCTTGGACGGGACAGGGGTTCCGGACTACACCTTC. This gives the protein CASSLDGTGVPDYTF. J is TRBJ1-2 and V is TRBV5-1, with 10 bases matching TRBD1. Trimming took 0 bases from V and 10 from J; bases not matched to a gene: 9. The germline gives CDR1 SGHRS, CDR2 YFSETQ. The CDR3 is made up of 15 amino acids. The complete variable domain, with remaining parts taken from reference TRBV5-1 and TRBJ1-2, reads KAGVTQTPRYLIKTRGQQVTLSCSPISGHRSVSWYQQTPGQGLQFLFEYFSETQRNKGNFPGRFSGRQFSNSRSEMNVSTLELGDSALYLCASSLDGTGVPDYTFGSGTRLTVV.

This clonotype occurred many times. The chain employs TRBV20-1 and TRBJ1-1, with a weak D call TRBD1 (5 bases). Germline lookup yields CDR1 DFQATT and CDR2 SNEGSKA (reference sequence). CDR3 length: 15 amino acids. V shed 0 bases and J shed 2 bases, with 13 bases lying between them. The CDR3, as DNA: TGCAGTGCTAGAGATGGGGGTCCCGCTAACACTGAAGCTTTCTTT. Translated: CSARDGGPANTEAFF.

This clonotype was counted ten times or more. Here the CDR3 DNA reads TGTGCCAGCAGCTTAACGGGACTGGTCACAGATACGCAGTATTTT. As protein: CASSLTGLVTDTQYF. The J gene is TRBJ2-3, the V gene TRBV7-9; D might be TRBD2 (6 bases). Germline loops: CDR1 SEHNR, CDR2 FQNEAQ (reference sequence). The CDR3 is 15 amino acids. V lost 2 bases and J lost 2, with 11 bases in between.

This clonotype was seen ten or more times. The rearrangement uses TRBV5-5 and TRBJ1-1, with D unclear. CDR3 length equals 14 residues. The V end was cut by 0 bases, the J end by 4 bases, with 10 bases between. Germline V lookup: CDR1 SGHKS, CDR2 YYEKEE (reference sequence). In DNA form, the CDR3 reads TGTGCCAGCAGCTTGGTCCCGGGATCCACTGAAGCTTTCTTT. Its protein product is CASSLVPGSTEAFF. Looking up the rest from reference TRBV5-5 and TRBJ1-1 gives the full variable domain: DAGVTQSPTHLIKTRGQQVTLRCSPISGHKSVSWYQQVLGQGPQFIFQYYEKEERGRGNFPDRFSARQFPNYSSELNVNALLLGDSALYLCASSLVPGSTEAFFGQGTRLTVV.

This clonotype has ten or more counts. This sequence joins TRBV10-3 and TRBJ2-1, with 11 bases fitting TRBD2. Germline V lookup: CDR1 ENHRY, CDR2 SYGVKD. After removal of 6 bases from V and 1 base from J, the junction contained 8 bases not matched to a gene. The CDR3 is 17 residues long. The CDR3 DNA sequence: TGTGCCATCAGCTTGACTAGCGGGAAGGTGTCCTACAATGAGCAGTTCTTC. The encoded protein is CAISLTSGKVSYNEQFF.

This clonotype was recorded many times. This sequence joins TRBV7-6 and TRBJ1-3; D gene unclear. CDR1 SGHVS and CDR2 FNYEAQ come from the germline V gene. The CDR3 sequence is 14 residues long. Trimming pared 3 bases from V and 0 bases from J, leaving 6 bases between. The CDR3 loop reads CASSFGGSGNTIYF. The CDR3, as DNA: TGTGCCAGCAGCTTCGGAGGCTCTGGAAACACCATATATTTT.

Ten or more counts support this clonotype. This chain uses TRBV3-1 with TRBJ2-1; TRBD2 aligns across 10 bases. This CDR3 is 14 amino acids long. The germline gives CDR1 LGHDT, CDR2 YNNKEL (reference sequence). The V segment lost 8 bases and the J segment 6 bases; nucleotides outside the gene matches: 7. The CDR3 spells CASVDLAGGNEQFF. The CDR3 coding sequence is TGTGCCAGCGTCGACTTAGCGGGGGGCAATGAGCAGTTCTTC.

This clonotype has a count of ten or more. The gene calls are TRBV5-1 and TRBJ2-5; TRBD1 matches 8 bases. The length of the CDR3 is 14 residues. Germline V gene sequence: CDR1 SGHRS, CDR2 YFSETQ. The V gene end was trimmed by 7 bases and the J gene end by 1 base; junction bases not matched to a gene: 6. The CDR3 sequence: CASRFGQGQETQYF. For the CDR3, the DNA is TGCGCCAGCCGATTCGGACAGGGCCAAGAGACCCAGTACTTC.

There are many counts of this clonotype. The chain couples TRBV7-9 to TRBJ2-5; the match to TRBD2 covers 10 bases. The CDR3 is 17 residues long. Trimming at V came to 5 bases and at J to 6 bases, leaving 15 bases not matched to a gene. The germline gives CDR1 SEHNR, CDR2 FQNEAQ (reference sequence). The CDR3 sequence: CASSPILSGRGVKTQYF. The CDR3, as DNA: TGTGCCAGCAGCCCCATTTTGAGCGGGAGGGGTGTAAAGACCCAGTACTTC.

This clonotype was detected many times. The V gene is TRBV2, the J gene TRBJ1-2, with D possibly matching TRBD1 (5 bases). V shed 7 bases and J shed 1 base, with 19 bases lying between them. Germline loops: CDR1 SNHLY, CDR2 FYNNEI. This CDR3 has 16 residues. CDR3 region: CASTAGAENNNYGYTF. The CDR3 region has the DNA TGTGCCAGCACCGCCGGGGCAGAAAATAATAACTATGGCTACACCTTC.

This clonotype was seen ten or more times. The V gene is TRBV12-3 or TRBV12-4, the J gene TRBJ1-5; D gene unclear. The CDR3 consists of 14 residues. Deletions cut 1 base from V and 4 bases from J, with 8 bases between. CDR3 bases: TGTGCCAGCAGTTTAGGATCCCTTAATCAGCCCCAGCATTTT. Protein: CASSLGSLNQPQHF.

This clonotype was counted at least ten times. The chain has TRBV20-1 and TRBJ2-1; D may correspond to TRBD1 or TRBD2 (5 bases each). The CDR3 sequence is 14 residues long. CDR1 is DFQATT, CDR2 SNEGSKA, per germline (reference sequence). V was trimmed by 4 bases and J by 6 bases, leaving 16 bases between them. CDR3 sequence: CSATGPPEGNEQFF. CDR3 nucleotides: TGCAGTGCTACGGGACCCCCTGAGGGCAATGAGCAGTTCTTC.